Shown below are 3 T cell receptor beta chains from a single sample sequenced in a study of cytomegalovirus exposure and HLA in healthy donors. The PCR had 60 Vbeta and 13 Jbeta primers. Some clones are missing from TCRdb's copy, which holds only in-frame ones; the method was immunoSEQ multiplex PCR. The sample shows approximately 110,000 clones, roughly an eighth of them seen only once. The source material was PBMCs. The receptors here all came from a man aged 40-49 years in good health and CMV-seropositive.

This clone was counted only a few times. The V and J genes are TRBV6-6 and TRBJ2-5, with 7 bases fitting TRBD2. Trimming removed 5 bases from V and 5 bases from J; junction bases left unmatched: 14. CDR1 and CDR2 from the germline V gene are MNHNY and SVGAGI (reference sequence). This CDR3 spans 16 amino acids. In DNA, the CDR3 is TGTGCCAGCAGTAAACCCCTAGGCGGGAGACAGGAGACCCAGTACTTC. This encodes CASSKPLGGRQETQYF.

This chain links TRBV15 with TRBJ1-5; D uncertain. This CDR3 region has 18 residues. The ends were cut back, 2 bases at V and 1 base at J, with 18 bases in the middle. The germline gives CDR1 LNHNV, CDR2 YYDKDF (reference sequence). CDR3 DNA sequence: TGTGCCACCAGCAGACCTAAGGGCCTATCGGGGAGCAATCAGCCCCAGCATTTT. This gives the protein CATSRPKGLSGSNQPQHF.

This clone was picked up a small number of times. The chain couples TRBV27 to TRBJ2-4; maybe TRBD1 (5 bases). Germline CDR1 reads MNHEY; CDR2 reads SMNVEV (reference sequence). The V end lost 2 bases, the J end lost 3 bases, and 14 bases lay between the germline ends. The CDR3 runs to 16 residues. The CDR3 spells CASSLIGHLGKNIQYF. The CDR3 nucleotides read TGTGCCAGCAGTTTAATCGGACATTTAGGCAAAAACATTCAGTACTTC.